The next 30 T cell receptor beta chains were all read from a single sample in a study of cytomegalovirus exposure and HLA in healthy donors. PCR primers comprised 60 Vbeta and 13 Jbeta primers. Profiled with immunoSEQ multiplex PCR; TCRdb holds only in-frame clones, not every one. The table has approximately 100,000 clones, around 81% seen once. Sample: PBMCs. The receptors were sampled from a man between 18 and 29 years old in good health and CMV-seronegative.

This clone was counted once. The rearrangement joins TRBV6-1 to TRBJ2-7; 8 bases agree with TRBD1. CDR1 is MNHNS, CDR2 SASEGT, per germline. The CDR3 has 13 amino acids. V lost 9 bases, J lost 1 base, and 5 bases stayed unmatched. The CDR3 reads CASTRDRSYEQYF. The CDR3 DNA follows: TGTGCCAGTACCCGGGACAGGTCCTACGAGCAGTACTTC.

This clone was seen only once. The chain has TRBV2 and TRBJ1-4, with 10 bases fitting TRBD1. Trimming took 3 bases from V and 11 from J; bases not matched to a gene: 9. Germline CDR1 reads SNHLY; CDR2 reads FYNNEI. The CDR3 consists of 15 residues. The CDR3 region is CASSDSRQGAGKLFF. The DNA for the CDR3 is TGTGCCAGCAGTGATTCCCGACAGGGGGCGGGGAAACTGTTTTTT.

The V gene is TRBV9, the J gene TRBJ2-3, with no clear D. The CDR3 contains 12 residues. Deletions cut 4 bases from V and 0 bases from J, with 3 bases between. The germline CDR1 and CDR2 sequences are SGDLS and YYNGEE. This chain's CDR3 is CASSLSTDTQYF. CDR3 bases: TGTGCCAGCAGCCTCAGCACAGATACGCAGTATTTT.

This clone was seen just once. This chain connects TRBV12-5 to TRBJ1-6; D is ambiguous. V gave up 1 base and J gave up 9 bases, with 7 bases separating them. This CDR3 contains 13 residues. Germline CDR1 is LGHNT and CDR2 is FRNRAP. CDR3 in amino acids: CASGLAPFSPLHF. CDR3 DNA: TGTGCTAGTGGTTTGGCCCCCTTTTCACCCCTCCACTTT.

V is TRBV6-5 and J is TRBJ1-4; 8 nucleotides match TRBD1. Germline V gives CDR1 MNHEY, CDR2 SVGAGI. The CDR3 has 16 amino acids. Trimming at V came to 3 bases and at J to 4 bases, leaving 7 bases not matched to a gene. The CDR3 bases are TGTGCCAGCAGTTATGGACAGGGCGGGAGTAATGAAAAACTGTTTTTT. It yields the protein CASSYGQGGSNEKLFF.

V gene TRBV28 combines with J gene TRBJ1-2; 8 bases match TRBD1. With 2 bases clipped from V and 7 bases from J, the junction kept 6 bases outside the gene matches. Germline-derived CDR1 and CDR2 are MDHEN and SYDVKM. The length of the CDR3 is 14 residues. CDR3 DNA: TGTGCCAGCAGTTTAGAAGGCCAGGGGGCTGGCTACACCTTC. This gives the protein CASSLEGQGAGYTF.

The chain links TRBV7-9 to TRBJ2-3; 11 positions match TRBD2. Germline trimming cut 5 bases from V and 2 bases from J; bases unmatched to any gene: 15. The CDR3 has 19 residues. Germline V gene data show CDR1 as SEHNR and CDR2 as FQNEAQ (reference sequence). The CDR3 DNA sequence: TGTGCCAGCAGCCACACTAGCGGGGGACCCAAAATTTACACAGATACGCAGTATTTT. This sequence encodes CASSHTSGGPKIYTDTQYF. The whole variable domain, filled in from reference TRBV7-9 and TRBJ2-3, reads DTGVSQNPRHKITKRGQNVTFRCDPISEHNRLYWYRQTLGQGPEFLTYFQNEAQLEKSRLLSDRFSAERPKGSFSTLEIQRTEQGDSAMYLCASSHTSGGPKIYTDTQYFGPGTRLTVL.

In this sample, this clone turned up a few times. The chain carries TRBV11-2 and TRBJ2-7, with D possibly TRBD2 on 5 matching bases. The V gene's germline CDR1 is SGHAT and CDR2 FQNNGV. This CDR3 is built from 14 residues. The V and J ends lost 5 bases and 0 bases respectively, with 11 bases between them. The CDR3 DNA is TGTGCCAGCAGCGACTACGCGAGCTCCTACGAGCAGTACTTC. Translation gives CASSDYASSYEQYF.

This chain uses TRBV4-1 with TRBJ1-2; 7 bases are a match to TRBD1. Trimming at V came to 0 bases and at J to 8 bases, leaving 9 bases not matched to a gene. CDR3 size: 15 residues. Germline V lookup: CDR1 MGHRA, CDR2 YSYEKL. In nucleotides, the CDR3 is TGCGCCAGCAGCCAAGACGGACAGGCTCCACGCGGCTACACCTTC. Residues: CASSQDGQAPRGYTF.

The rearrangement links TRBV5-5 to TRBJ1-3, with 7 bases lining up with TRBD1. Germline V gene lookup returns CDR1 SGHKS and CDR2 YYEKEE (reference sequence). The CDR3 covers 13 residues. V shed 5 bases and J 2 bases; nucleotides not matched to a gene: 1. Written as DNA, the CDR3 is TGTGCCAGCAGGCAGGGGGCTGGAAACACCATATATTTT. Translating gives CASRQGAGNTIYF.

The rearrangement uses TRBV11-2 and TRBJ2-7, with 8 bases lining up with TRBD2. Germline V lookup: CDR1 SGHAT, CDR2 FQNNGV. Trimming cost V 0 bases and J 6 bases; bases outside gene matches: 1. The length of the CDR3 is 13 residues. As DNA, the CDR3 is TGTGCCAGCAGCTTAGAGAGCGGGGGCGAGCAGTACTTC. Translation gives CASSLESGGEQYF.

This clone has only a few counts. CDR3 residues: CASSLGAVANYGYTF. Here the CDR3 DNA reads TGTGCCAGCAGCTTAGGGGCCGTAGCTAACTATGGCTACACCTTC. The chain carries TRBV7-8 and TRBJ1-2; D call uncertain. Deletions cut 1 base from V and 0 bases from J, with 9 bases between. Germline lookup yields CDR1 SGHVS and CDR2 FQNEAQ. CDR3 size: 15 residues.

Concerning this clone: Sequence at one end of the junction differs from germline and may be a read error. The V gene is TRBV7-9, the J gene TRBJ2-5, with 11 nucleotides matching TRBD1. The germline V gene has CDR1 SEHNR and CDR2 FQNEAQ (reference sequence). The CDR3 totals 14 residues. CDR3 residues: CSSSTPRDRGSQYF. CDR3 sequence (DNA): TGTTCCAGCAGCACGCCACGGGACAGGGGGTCCCAGTACTTC.

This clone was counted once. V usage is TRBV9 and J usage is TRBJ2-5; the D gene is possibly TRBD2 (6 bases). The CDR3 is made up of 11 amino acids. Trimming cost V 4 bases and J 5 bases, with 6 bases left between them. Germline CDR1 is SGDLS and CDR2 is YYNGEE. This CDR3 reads CASSRGETQYF. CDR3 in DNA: TGTGCCAGCAGCCGGGGGGAGACCCAGTACTTC.

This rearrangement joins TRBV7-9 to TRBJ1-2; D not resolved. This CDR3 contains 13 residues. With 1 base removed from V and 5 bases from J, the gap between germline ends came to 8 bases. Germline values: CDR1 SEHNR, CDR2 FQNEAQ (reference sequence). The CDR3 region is CASSLGEKYGYTF. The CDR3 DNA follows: TGTGCCAGCAGCTTAGGGGAGAAGTATGGCTACACCTTC.

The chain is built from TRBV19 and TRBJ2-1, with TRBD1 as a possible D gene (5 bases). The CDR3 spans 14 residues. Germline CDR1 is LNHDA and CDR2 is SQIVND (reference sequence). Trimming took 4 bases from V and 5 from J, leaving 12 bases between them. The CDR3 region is CASSRAGIDNEQFF. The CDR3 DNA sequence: TGTGCCAGTAGTAGGGCAGGGATTGACAATGAGCAGTTCTTC.

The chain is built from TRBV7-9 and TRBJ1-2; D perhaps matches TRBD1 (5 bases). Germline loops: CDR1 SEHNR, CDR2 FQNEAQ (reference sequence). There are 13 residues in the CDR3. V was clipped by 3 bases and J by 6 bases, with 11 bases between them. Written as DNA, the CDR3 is TGTGCCAGCAGCTTCAGGGTAGGGGATGGCTACACCTTC. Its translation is CASSFRVGDGYTF.

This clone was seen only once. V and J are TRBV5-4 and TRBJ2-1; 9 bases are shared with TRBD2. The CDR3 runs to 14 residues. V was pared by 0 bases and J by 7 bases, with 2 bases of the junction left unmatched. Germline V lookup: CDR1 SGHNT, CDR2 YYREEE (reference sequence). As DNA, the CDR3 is TGTGCCAGCAGCTTGGATCTAGCGGGGAATGAGCAGTTCTTC. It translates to CASSLDLAGNEQFF.

CDR3 DNA: TGTGCCAGTAGTATAGGGCAGGTCCGCACTGAAGCTTTCTTT. This gives the protein CASSIGQVRTEAFF. The rearrangement joins TRBV19 to TRBJ1-1; no clear D. The V and J ends lost 1 base and 4 bases respectively, with 10 bases between them. Per germline, CDR1 LNHDA and CDR2 SQIVND (reference sequence). The CDR3 spans 14 residues.

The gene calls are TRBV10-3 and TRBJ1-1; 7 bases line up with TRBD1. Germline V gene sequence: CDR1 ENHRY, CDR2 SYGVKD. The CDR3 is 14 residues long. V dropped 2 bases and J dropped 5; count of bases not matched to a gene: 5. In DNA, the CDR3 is TGTGCCATCAGTGAGCCGGCAGGGGGAACTGAAGCTTTCTTT. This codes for CAISEPAGGTEAFF.

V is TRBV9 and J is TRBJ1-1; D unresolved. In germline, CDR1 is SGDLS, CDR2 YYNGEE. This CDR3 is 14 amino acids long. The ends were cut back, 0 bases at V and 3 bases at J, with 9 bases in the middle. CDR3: CASSVDERDTEAFF. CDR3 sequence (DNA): TGTGCCAGCAGCGTAGATGAACGCGACACTGAAGCTTTCTTT.

CDR3 DNA: TGCGCCAGCAGCTTGGTTAGCAGAACCAATGAGCAGTTCTTC. It codes for CASSLVSRTNEQFF. The gene calls are TRBV5-1 and TRBJ2-1; D remains ambiguous. The CDR3 runs 14 residues. Trimming shortened V by 0 bases and J by 6 bases, and 10 bases separated the two germline ends. Germline values: CDR1 SGHRS, CDR2 YFSETQ.

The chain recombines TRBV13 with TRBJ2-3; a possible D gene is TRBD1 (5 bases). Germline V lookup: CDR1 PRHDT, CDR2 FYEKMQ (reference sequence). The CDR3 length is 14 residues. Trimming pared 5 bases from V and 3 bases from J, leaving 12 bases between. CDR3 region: CASSPGGATDTQYF. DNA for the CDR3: TGTGCCAGCAGCCCCGGTGGGGCTACAGATACGCAGTATTTT.

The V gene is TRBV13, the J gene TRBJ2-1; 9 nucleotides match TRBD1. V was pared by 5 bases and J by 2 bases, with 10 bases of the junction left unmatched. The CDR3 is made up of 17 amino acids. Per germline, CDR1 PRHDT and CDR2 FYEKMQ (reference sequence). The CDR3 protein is CASSTQGQGRTYNEQFF. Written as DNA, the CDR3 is TGTGCCAGCAGCACTCAGGGACAGGGAAGGACCTACAATGAGCAGTTCTTC.

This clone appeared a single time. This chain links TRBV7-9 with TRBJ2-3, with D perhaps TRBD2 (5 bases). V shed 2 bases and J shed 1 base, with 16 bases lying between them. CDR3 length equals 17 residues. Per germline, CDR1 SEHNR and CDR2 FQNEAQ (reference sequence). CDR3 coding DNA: TGTGCCAGCAGCTTAAGTCGTGCTAGCTGGGGCACAGATACGCAGTATTTT. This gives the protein CASSLSRASWGTDTQYF.

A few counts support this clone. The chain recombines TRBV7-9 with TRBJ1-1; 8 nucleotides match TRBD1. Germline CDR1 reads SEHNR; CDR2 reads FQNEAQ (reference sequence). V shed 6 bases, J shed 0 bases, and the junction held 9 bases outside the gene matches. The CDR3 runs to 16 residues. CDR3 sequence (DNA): TGTGCCAGCAGTCACGACAGGGGCGTGATGAACACTGAAGCTTTCTTT. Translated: CASSHDRGVMNTEAFF.

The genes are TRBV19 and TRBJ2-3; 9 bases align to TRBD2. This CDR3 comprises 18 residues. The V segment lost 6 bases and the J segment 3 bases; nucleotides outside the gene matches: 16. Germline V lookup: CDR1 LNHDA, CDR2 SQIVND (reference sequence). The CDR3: CASSPRRGGIWLTDTQYF. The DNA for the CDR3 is TGTGCCAGTAGCCCCCGGCGGGGGGGGATTTGGCTAACAGATACGCAGTATTTT. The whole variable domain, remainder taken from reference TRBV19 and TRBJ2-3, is DGGITQSPKYLFRKEGQNVTLSCEQNLNHDAMYWYRQDPGQGLRLIYYSQIVNDFQKGDIAEGYSVSREKKESFPLTVTSAQKNPTAFYLCASSPRRGGIWLTDTQYFGPGTRLTVL.

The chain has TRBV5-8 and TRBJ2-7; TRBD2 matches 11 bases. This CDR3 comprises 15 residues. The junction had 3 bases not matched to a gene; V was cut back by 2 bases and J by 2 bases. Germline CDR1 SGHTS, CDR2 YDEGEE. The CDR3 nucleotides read TGTGCCAGCAGCTTCCTAGCGGGGGGCGCCTACGAGCAGTACTTC. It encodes CASSFLAGGAYEQYF.

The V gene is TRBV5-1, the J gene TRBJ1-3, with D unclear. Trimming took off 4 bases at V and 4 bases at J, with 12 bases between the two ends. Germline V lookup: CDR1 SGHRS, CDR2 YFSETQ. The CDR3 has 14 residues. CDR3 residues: CASSPEGSGNTIYF. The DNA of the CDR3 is TGCGCCAGCAGCCCCGAGGGATCCGGAAACACCATATATTTT.

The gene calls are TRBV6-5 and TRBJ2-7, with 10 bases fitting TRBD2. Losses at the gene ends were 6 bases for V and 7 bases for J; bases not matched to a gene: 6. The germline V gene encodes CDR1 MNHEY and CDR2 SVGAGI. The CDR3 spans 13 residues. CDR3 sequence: CASSQRGGGEQYF. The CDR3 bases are TGTGCCAGCAGCCAGCGGGGGGGCGGTGAGCAGTACTTC.